This passage covers 18 T cell receptor beta chains from one sample sequenced in a study of blood T cells in healthy people across ages. Through a sample-barcoded 5' primer and a J-beta primer mix, a second PCR was run for roughly 6 to 12 cycles. Each CDR3 protein is one row after TCRdb ran MiXCR on the 5' RACE reads. Of fewer than 2,000,000 distinct CDR3 sequences listed, around 42% are singletons. The sample comprised blood. Every receptor here comes from a human donor in good health.

This clonotype appeared a few times. This sequence joins TRBV7-2 and TRBJ2-2, with a tentative D call TRBD2 (5 bases). The CDR3 is 17 amino acids. Germline CDR1 and CDR2: SGHTA and FQGNSA. Deletions cut 1 base from V and 2 bases from J, with 14 bases between. CDR3 nucleotide sequence: TGTGCCAGCAGCTTAGTAAAGGACGGAGGCAACACCGGGGAGCTGTTTTTT. Its translation is CASSLVKDGGNTGELFF.

This clonotype was seen a few times. V and J are TRBV29-1 and TRBJ2-5; TRBD1 aligns across 7 bases. V lost 2 bases to trimming and J lost 3 bases; unmatched junction nucleotides: 3. The CDR3 covers 13 residues. Germline CDR1 SQVTM, CDR2 ANQGSEA. For the CDR3, the DNA is TGCAGCGTTGAATGGGACAGAGAAGAGACCCAGTACTTC. Translated, it gives CSVEWDREETQYF.

This clonotype was seen only a few times. The chain has TRBV27 and TRBJ2-7; TRBD1 might be the D (6 bases). The germline V gene encodes CDR1 MNHEY and CDR2 SMNVEV (reference sequence). The CDR3 is 15 amino acids. V was shortened by 8 bases and J by 5 bases, with 22 bases between the two germline ends. The CDR3 bases are TGTGCCAGCTCCGTACTTACAGGGTCTTCGGACGAGCAGTACTTC. Translating gives CASSVLTGSSDEQYF.

This clonotype was recorded a few times. V usage is TRBV7-2 and J usage is TRBJ1-5; D ambiguous. The CDR3 loop spans 15 amino acids. The V and J ends lost 1 base and 5 bases respectively, with 12 bases between them. The V gene's germline CDR1 is SGHTA and CDR2 FQGNSA. Here the CDR3 reads CASSLEAGLHQPQHF. DNA of the CDR3: TGTGCCAGCAGCTTAGAGGCGGGGTTACATCAGCCCCAGCATTTT.

This clonotype occurred a few times. This chain uses TRBV27 with TRBJ2-3; possible D gene TRBD1, 5 bases. The length of the CDR3 is 15 residues. Trimming stripped 7 bases from V and 0 bases from J, with 14 bases between. CDR1 is MNHEY and CDR2 is SMNVEV in the germline V gene (reference sequence). The CDR3 here is CASKPIQASTDTQYF. Here the CDR3 DNA reads TGTGCCAGCAAACCTATACAGGCTAGCACAGATACGCAGTATTTT.

V usage is TRBV7-8 and J usage is TRBJ2-1; TRBD2 agrees at 12 bases. Germline trimming cut 5 bases from V and 7 bases from J; bases unmatched to any gene: 12. CDR3 length: 17 amino acids. Germline V gene sequence: CDR1 SGHVS, CDR2 FQNEAQ. CDR3 in amino acids: CASSLKRLAGVTNEQFF. Written as DNA, the CDR3 is TGTGCCAGCAGCCTTAAAAGACTAGCGGGGGTAACGAATGAGCAGTTCTTC.

This clonotype has just a few counts. The chain has TRBV27 and TRBJ2-3; D possibly corresponds to TRBD2 (7 bases). CDR3 length: 13 amino acids. V was trimmed by 3 bases and J by 5 bases, leaving 9 bases between them. Germline V gene data show CDR1 as MNHEY and CDR2 as SMNVEV (reference sequence). CDR3 sequence: CASSLRGLDTQYF. The CDR3 DNA reads TGTGCCAGCAGTTTGCGGGGGCTAGATACGCAGTATTTT.

As to this clonotype: This sequence may be a read error, since a much larger clone differs from it by one base. This chain uses TRBV7-2 with TRBJ2-3; 11 bases are a match to TRBD2. The CDR3 is 15 amino acids. Germline assignment: CDR1 SGHTA and CDR2 FQGNSA. The CDR3 reads CASSFSGGGSDRQYF. In nucleotides, the CDR3 is TGTGCCAGCAGCTTTAGCGGGGGGGGCTCAGATAGGCAGTATTTT.

This clonotype was detected only a few times. The rearrangement joins TRBV4-3 to TRBJ1-2; unclear D gene. The CDR3 is 20 amino acids. Germline CDR1 and CDR2: LGHNA and YSLEER. Trimming stripped 1 base from V and 4 bases from J, with 28 bases between. The CDR3 here is CASSQGYLGLTTIEVYGYTF. In DNA, the CDR3 is TGCGCCAGCAGCCAAGGGTACCTCGGCTTAACCACCATAGAGGTCTATGGCTACACCTTC.

Comment on this clonotype: This could be a read error, since a much larger clone is one nucleotide away. CDR3: CSAEREYEQYF. The CDR3 DNA is TGCAGCGCTGAGAGGGAGTACGAGCAGTACTTC. The chain carries TRBV29-1 and TRBJ2-7, with TRBD2 as a possible D gene (5 bases). V dropped 7 bases and J dropped 4 bases, with 11 bases sitting between them. Germline assignment: CDR1 SQVTM and CDR2 ANQGSEA. The CDR3 is 11 amino acids.

V usage is TRBV6-1 and J usage is TRBJ1-5; D gene unclear. From germline, CDR1 is MNHNS and CDR2 SASEGT. The V end lost 6 bases, the J end lost 9 bases, and 15 bases lay between the germline ends. The CDR3 spans 13 residues. CDR3 in amino acids: CASSLTWERPQHF. DNA for the CDR3: TGTGCCAGCAGCCTGACCTGGGAGCGGCCCCAGCATTTT.

This clonotype showed up just a few times. The rearrangement uses TRBV28 and TRBJ1-2, with TRBD1 matching over 8 bases. The CDR3 contains 16 residues. CDR1 and CDR2 (germline): MDHEN, SYDVKM. With 6 bases clipped from V and 4 bases from J, the junction kept 13 bases outside the gene matches. The CDR3 is CASSPGQAPWIYGYTF. For the CDR3, the DNA is TGTGCCAGCAGCCCGGGACAGGCCCCTTGGATCTATGGCTACACCTTC.

The gene calls are TRBV7-9 and TRBJ1-1; D is uncertain. With 5 bases removed from V and 5 bases from J, the gap between germline ends came to 18 bases. CDR3 length: 15 amino acids. Looked up from germline, CDR1 is SEHNR and CDR2 is FQNEAQ (reference sequence). The CDR3 DNA reads as TGTGCCAGCAGCCCTGGGTCGGGGAGAGAAACTGAAGCTTTCTTT. Protein product: CASSPGSGRETEAFF.

The chain is built from TRBV3-1 and TRBJ2-5, with 9 positions matching TRBD2. The trim removed 1 base at V and 6 bases at J, leaving 6 bases unmatched. Germline CDR1 and CDR2: LGHDT and YNNKEL (reference sequence). The CDR3 sequence is 15 residues long. The CDR3 loop is CASSQGRGGLQTQYF. CDR3 bases: TGTGCCAGCAGCCAAGGGCGGGGGGGCTTGCAGACCCAGTACTTC.

This clonotype has just one count. This chain links TRBV18 with TRBJ2-3, with D uncertain. Trimming took 3 bases from V and 2 from J, leaving 15 bases between them. The germline V gene encodes CDR1 KGHSH and CDR2 LQKENI. The CDR3 has 16 amino acids. The CDR3 reads CASSPKSQTNTDTQYF. The CDR3 nucleotides are TGTGCCAGCTCACCCAAGTCCCAAACAAACACAGATACGCAGTATTTT.

This sequence joins TRBV11-3 and TRBJ2-1; 9 bases fit TRBD2. This CDR3 region has 14 residues. Germline CDR1 SGHNT, CDR2 YENEEA. The V gene end was trimmed by 10 bases and the J gene end by 8 bases; junction bases not matched to a gene: 12. CDR3 sequence reads: CATKPAGGRYEQFF. As DNA, the CDR3 is TGTGCCACAAAACCGGCGGGGGGGCGTTATGAGCAGTTCTTC.

This chain joins TRBV7-7 and TRBJ2-5, with TRBD2 as a possible D gene (5 bases). Trimming removed 4 bases at V and 5 bases at J, with 14 bases between. Looked up from germline, CDR1 is SSHAT and CDR2 is FNYEAQ (reference sequence). The CDR3 covers 14 residues. This CDR3 is CASSSIGLGETQYF. The DNA for the CDR3 is TGTGCCAGCAGCTCAATCGGACTGGGGGAGACCCAGTACTTC.

In this sample, this clonotype turned up once. The gene calls are TRBV14 and TRBJ1-6, with 7 nucleotides matching TRBD1. This CDR3 is built from 14 residues. The germline V gene has CDR1 SGHDN and CDR2 FVKESK. The J segment lost 7 bases and the V segment lost 2 bases, leaving 2 bases of the junction unmatched. DNA of the CDR3: TGTGCCAGCAGCCAACCCAGGGGGAATTCACCCCTCCACTTT. Protein product: CASSQPRGNSPLHF.